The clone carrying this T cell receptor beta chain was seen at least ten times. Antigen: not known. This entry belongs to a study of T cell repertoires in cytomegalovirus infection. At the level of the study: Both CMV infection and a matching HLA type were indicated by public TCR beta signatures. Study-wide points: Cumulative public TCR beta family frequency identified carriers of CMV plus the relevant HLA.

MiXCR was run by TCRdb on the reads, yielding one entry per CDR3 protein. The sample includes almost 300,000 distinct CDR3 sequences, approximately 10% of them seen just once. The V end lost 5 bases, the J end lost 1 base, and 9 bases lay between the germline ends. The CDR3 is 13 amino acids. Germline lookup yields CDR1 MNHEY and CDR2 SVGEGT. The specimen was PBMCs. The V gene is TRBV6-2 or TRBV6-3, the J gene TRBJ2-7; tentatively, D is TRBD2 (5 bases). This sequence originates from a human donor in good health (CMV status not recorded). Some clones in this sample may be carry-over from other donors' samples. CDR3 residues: CASSNPGSYEQYV. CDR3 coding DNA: TGTGCCAGCAGTAATCCGGGGTCCTACGAGCAGTACGTC.